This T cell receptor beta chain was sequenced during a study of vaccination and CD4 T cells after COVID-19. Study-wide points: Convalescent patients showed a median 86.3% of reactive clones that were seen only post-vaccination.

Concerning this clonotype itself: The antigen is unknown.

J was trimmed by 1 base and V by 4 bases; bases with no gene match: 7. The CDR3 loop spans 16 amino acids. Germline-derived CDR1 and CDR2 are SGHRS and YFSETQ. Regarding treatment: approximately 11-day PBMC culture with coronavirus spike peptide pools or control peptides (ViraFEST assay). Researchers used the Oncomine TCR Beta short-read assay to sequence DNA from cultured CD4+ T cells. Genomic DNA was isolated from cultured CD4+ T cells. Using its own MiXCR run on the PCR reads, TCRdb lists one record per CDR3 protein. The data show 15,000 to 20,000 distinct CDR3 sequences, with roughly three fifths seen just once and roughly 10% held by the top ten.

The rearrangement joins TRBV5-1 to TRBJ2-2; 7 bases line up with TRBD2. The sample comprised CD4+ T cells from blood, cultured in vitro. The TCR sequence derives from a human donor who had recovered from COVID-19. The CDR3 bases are TGCGCCAGCAGCCCCGAGGGCGGGGGGAACACCGGGGAGCTGTTTTTT. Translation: CASSPEGGGNTGELFF.